This is a list of T cell receptor beta chains from one sample in a study of regulatory T cells in long-lasting Graves disease. A single record per CDR3 protein comes from TCRdb applying MiXCR to the multiplex PCR reads. The sample has some 370,000 distinct CDR3 sequences, around 21% seen once. Sequenced material: peripheral blood mononuclear cells (PBMCs), taken when the disease was refractory, from a patient treated with antithyroid drugs. Receptor source: a female donor with Graves disease. Each CDR3 is given with its conserved first and last residue. A D gene is named only where the DNA matches it firmly. The size entry is marked missing in some rows and otherwise reads once, few, many or a size class.

v_call	clone_size	j_call	d_call	cdr3_aa	cdr3_nt
TRBV20-1	-	TRBJ2-5	-	CSARERVQTQYF	TGCAGTGCTAGAGAACGCGTGCAGACCCAGTACTTC
TRBV11-2	-	TRBJ2-3	-	CASSLVGGGASDTQYF	TGTGCCAGCAGCTTAGTCGGAGGGGGCGCATCGGATACGCAGTATTTT
TRBV2	many	TRBJ2-5	-	CASRETTGETQYF	TGTGCCAGCAGGGAGACGACAGGCGAGACCCAGTACTTC
TRBV6-2/TRBV6-3	-	TRBJ2-4	TRBD1	CASRGTAEKENIQYF	TGTGCCAGCAGGGGGACAGCCGAGAAGGAAAACATTCAGTACTTC
TRBV12-5	many	TRBJ2-7	TRBD1	CASGEPGQPSYEQYF	TGTGCTAGTGGTGAACCGGGACAGCCGTCCTACGAGCAGTACTTC
TRBV7-8	many	TRBJ1-4	-	CASSPGTRNEKLFF	TGTGCCAGCAGCCCCGGGACACGGAATGAAAAACTGTTTTTT
TRBV20-1	-	TRBJ2-1	TRBD2	CSADLLAGASNEQFF	TGCAGTGCTGACCTTCTAGCGGGGGCTTCCAATGAGCAGTTCTTC
TRBV7-3	-	TRBJ2-4	-	CASSSGDMKNIQYF	TGTGCCAGCAGCTCCGGGGATATGAAAAACATTCAGTACTTC
TRBV6-2/TRBV6-3	few	TRBJ2-7	-	CASSYSRRFSSYEQYF	TGTGCCAGCAGTTACTCACGGAGATTCAGCTCCTACGAGCAGTACTTC
TRBV6-5	-	TRBJ1-2	-	CASSSPTNYGYTF	TGTGCCAGCAGTTCCCCAACTAACTATGGCTACACCTTC
TRBV6-1	-	TRBJ2-2	TRBD1	CAAGIPGQGDTGELFF	TGTGCCGCGGGGATCCCGGGACAGGGGGACACCGGGGAGCTGTTTTTT
TRBV6-2/TRBV6-3	-	TRBJ2-3	TRBD2	CASSYSGLAGSGTDTQYF	TGTGCCAGCAGTTACTCCGGACTAGCGGGATCTGGGACAGATACGCAGTATTTT
TRBV2	-	TRBJ1-4	TRBD1	CASRNTGVANEKLFF	TGTGCCAGCAGAAATACAGGGGTTGCTAATGAAAAACTGTTTTTT
TRBV5-1	few	TRBJ1-5	TRBD1	CASSLDGRGNQPQHF	TGCGCCAGCAGCTTGGATGGCAGGGGGAATCAGCCCCAGCATTTT
TRBV13	-	TRBJ1-1	TRBD1	CASSASGTGGFRGNTEAFF	TGTGCCAGCAGCGCCTCCGGGACAGGGGGCTTCAGAGGGAACACTGAAGCTTTCTTT
TRBV5-5	few	TRBJ2-2	-	CASSVASGTGELFF	TGTGCCAGCAGCGTAGCTTCGGGAACCGGGGAGCTGTTTTTT
TRBV6-5	-	TRBJ1-2	-	CASSYGQTNYGYTF	TGTGCCAGCAGTTACGGACAGACTAACTATGGCTACACCTTC